These T cell receptor beta chains were read from a single sample in a study of T cell repertoires in cytomegalovirus infection. TCRdb re-called the reads through MiXCR, storing one row per CDR3 protein. The table has some 700,000 distinct CDR3 sequences, less than 40% seen once; the top ten hold under 3%. The sample was PBMCs. The origin of the receptors is a human donor in good health (CMV status not recorded). Some clones in this sample may be carry-over from other donors' samples. Each CDR3 is given with its conserved first and last residue. A D gene is named only where the DNA matches it firmly. Clone size is shown for a subset of rows, as once, few, many or a class of expanded clone.

TRBV19	TRBJ1-1	14	few	TRBD1	CASSVTGGVTEAFF	TGTGCCAGTAGTGTAACAGGGGGCGTCACTGAAGCTTTCTTT
TRBV19	TRBJ1-2	13	.	.	CATAGTPNYGYTF	TGTGCCACCGCCGGGACTCCTAACTATGGCTACACCTTC
TRBV6-2/TRBV6-3	TRBJ2-1	17	.	TRBD2	CARSYPTSGDPYNDQFF	TGTGCCAGAAGTTATCCGACTAGCGGGGATCCCTACAATGATCAGTTCTTC
TRBV5-1	TRBJ1-4	14	.	.	CARPYGGTNEKLFF	TGCGCCAGACCCTATGGTGGAACTAATGAAAAACTGTTTTTT
TRBV7-6	TRBJ2-6	19	few	.	CASSDRRQAKTSGANVLTF	TGTGCCAGCAGCGACCGGCGACAGGCTAAGACCTCTGGGGCCAACGTCCTGACTTTC
TRBV7-9	TRBJ1-1	12	.	.	CHSSLARTEAFF	TGTCACAGCAGCCTCGCGAGGACTGAAGCTTTCTTT
TRBV28	TRBJ1-5	16	few	.	CASSLSVRGRGQPQHF	TGTGCCAGCAGTTTGAGTGTAAGGGGCCGAGGTCAGCCCCAGCATTTT
TRBV5-5	TRBJ2-5	15	.	.	CASSSKTASMETQYF	TGTGCCAGCAGCTCCAAGACGGCATCCATGGAGACCCAGTACTTC
TRBV20-1	TRBJ1-6	13	.	.	CSAVSEGRSPLHF	TGCAGTGCCGTCAGCGAGGGCAGGTCACCCCTCCACTTT
TRBV7-9	TRBJ1-3	17	.	.	CASSPLPGRGAGNTIYF	TGTGCCAGCAGCCCCCTGCCGGGCAGGGGCGCAGGAAACACCATATATTTT